This TCR beta chain was retrieved from a study of T cell changes during pregnancy in multiple sclerosis. Germline lookup yields CDR1 SEHNR and CDR2 FQNEAQ (reference sequence). The CDR3 is made up of 13 amino acids. With V trimmed by 8 bases and J by 3 bases, 1 base remained unmatched. This table comes from immunoSEQ multiplex PCR, and its TCRdb copy is limited to in-frame clones, with some not included. The sample contains over 40,000 clones, more than 70% of which appear only once. The source material was CD8+ T cells from peripheral blood mononuclear cells, sampled after pregnancy. The V and J genes are TRBV7-9 and TRBJ2-5, with 12 bases fitting TRBD2. This clonotype was sampled from a female donor in good health, enrolled as a control in a pregnancy study. This CDR3 is CASRLAGEETQYF. For the CDR3, the DNA is TGTGCCAGCCGACTAGCGGGGGAAGAGACCCAGTACTTC.